This passage covers 18 T cell receptor beta chains from one sample sequenced in a study of human T cells and chemical hapten exposure. TCRdb re-called the RACE reads through MiXCR, storing one row per CDR3 protein. Of tens of thousands of distinct CDR3 sequences listed, approximately 12% are singletons. Noted time point: pre-sensitization, week 0. Stated treatment: therapeutic diphenylcyclopropenone sensitization with weekly scalp DPC. Before extraction, the whole blood was not fractionated, and total RNA was taken from it. The specimen was whole blood, collected in connection with sensitization to the hapten diphenylcyclopropenone (DPC). The source is a woman aged 40 to 49 with alopecia areata. Some clones in this sample may be carry-over from other donors' samples.

This clonotype has only a few counts. The V call is TRBV3-2, the J call TRBJ1-4. TRBV3-2 is a recognized pseudogene. The CDR3 runs to 15 residues. The CDR3 region is CASSQGTAVGEKLFF. CDR3 nucleotide sequence: TGTGCCAGCAGCCAAGGAACAGCGGTAGGGGAAAAACTGTTTTTT.

This clonotype has more than one count but fewer than ten. V is TRBV4-1 and J is TRBJ1-4; weak D call: TRBD1 (6 bases). The V gene lost 6 bases and the J gene lost 8 bases, with 13 bases spanning the gap. The CDR3 contains 13 residues. Per the germline V gene, CDR1 is MGHRA and CDR2 is YSYEKL. The CDR3 loop reads CASRLTGREKLFF. The CDR3 nucleotides read TGCGCCAGCAGGCTGACAGGACGGGAAAAACTGTTTTTT.

Only a few counts were recorded for this clonotype. The rearrangement links TRBV5-1 to TRBJ2-7, with D tentatively TRBD1 (6 bases). From germline, CDR1 is SGHRS and CDR2 YFSETQ. The V gene lost 4 bases and the J gene lost 0 bases, with 17 bases spanning the gap. This CDR3 is 16 amino acids long. CDR3 nucleotides: TGCGCCAGCAGCACGGGATCAGGGGTCCCCTCCTACGAGCAGTACTTC. Residues: CASSTGSGVPSYEQYF.

This clonotype has just a few counts. This rearrangement joins TRBV6-5 to TRBJ1-1, with D perhaps TRBD1 (6 bases). The CDR3 has 16 amino acids. Germline assignment: CDR1 MNHEY and CDR2 SVGAGI. V lost 0 bases and J lost 5, with 16 bases in between. This CDR3 is CASSYSSGGGQTEAFF. The CDR3 bases are TGTGCCAGCAGTTACTCGAGTGGAGGGGGGCAAACTGAAGCTTTCTTT.

A few counts support this clonotype. V gene TRBV18 combines with J gene TRBJ2-1; 7 bases are shared with TRBD1. The J segment lost 10 bases and the V segment lost 0 bases, leaving 3 bases of the junction unmatched. The CDR3 consists of 13 residues. Germline V gene lookup returns CDR1 KGHSH and CDR2 LQKENI. CDR3 coding DNA: TGTGCCAGCTCACCACCAGGGGGCTTAGAGCAGTTCTTC. As protein: CASSPPGGLEQFF.

This clonotype was detected only a few times. The V and J genes are TRBV12-5 and TRBJ2-7; D is perhaps TRBD1 (6 bases). CDR3 size: 12 residues. Germline V gene lookup returns CDR1 LGHNT and CDR2 FRNRAP. V lost 5 bases, J lost 5 bases, and 10 bases lay in between. Here the CDR3 reads CASGPQGNEQYF. The CDR3 DNA follows: TGTGCTAGTGGTCCCCAGGGGAACGAGCAGTACTTC. The full variable domain, its missing parts supplied by reference TRBV12-5 and TRBJ2-7, is DARVTQTPRHKVTEMGQEVTMRCQPILGHNTVFWYRQTMMQGLELLAYFRNRAPLDDSGMPKDRFSAEMPDATLATLKIQPSEPRDSAVYFCASGPQGNEQYFGPGTRLTVT.

This clonotype was picked up many times. The CDR3: CASSLGAFQETQYF. The CDR3 bases are TGTGCCAGCAGCTTAGGGGCATTTCAAGAGACCCAGTACTTC. This sequence joins TRBV11-2 and TRBJ2-5; D gene uncertain. The ends were cut back, 1 base at V and 2 bases at J, with 8 bases in the middle. The CDR3 consists of 14 residues. Per germline, CDR1 SGHAT and CDR2 FQNNGV.

The rearrangement links TRBV18 to TRBJ2-5; D gene ambiguous. Germline V gene lookup returns CDR1 KGHSH and CDR2 LQKENI. This CDR3 has 15 amino acids. V lost 2 bases, J lost 2 bases, and 12 bases lay in between. CDR3 nucleotide sequence: TGTGCCAGCTCACCATTCAGTGACTCTCAAGAGACCCAGTACTTC. Its protein product is CASSPFSDSQETQYF.

In this sample, this clonotype turned up a few times. V and J are TRBV5-1 and TRBJ2-3, with 8 bases fitting TRBD1. The V and J ends lost 0 bases and 3 bases, in that order; junction bases with no gene match: 3. CDR3 length: 15 residues. Germline V CDR1 and CDR2: SGHRS, YFSETQ. The CDR3 region has the DNA TGCGCCAGCAGCTTGGGACAGGGGTTTACAGATACGCAGTATTTT. It is translated as CASSLGQGFTDTQYF.

As DNA, the CDR3 is TGCAGTGCTAGAGATATGCATGAATCCTACGAGCAGTACTTC. Protein product: CSARDMHESYEQYF. The V gene is TRBV20-1, the J gene TRBJ2-7, with no clear D. Germline V gene lookup returns CDR1 DFQATT and CDR2 SNEGSKA (reference sequence). The V gene lost 0 bases and the J gene lost 1 base, with 10 bases spanning the gap. CDR3 size: 14 residues.

J is TRBJ2-7 and V is TRBV7-2; TRBD1 matches 7 bases. CDR3 length: 15 residues. Germline V lookup: CDR1 SGHTA, CDR2 FQGNSA. The ends lost 5 bases at V and 2 bases at J; junction bases unmatched: 9. The CDR3 spells CASSTTRQGTYEQYF. The CDR3 DNA reads TGTGCCAGCAGCACTACTCGACAGGGAACCTACGAGCAGTACTTC.

This clonotype showed up many times. The chain uses TRBV9 and TRBJ2-2; D possibly uses TRBD1 or TRBD2 (6 bases each). Deletions cut 4 bases from V and 1 base from J, with 17 bases between. The germline V gene has CDR1 SGDLS and CDR2 YYNGEE. This CDR3 is built from 17 residues. This chain's CDR3 is CASSLPRGQQNTGELFF. In nucleotides, the CDR3 is TGTGCCAGCAGCCTACCACGGGGGCAACAGAACACCGGGGAGCTGTTTTTT. The full variable domain, completed using reference TRBV9 and TRBJ2-2, is DSGVTQTPKHLITATGQRVTLRCSPRSGDLSVYWYQQSLDQGLQFLIQYYNGEERAKGNILERFSAQQFPDLHSELNLSSLELGDSALYFCASSLPRGQQNTGELFFGEGSRLTVL.

This clonotype was seen more than once but under ten times. This chain uses TRBV10-1 with TRBJ2-3; a possible D gene is TRBD2 (6 bases). Trimming cost V 0 bases and J 3 bases, with 10 bases left between them. Germline CDR1 is WNHNN and CDR2 is SYGVQD (reference sequence). The CDR3 is made up of 15 amino acids. The CDR3 DNA follows: TGCGCCAGCAGTGAGTCTGCTAGCGAGACAGATACGCAGTATTTT. Its protein product is CASSESASETDTQYF.

The chain links TRBV28 to TRBJ2-1, with 7 bases identical to TRBD1. Trimming took 6 bases from V and 6 from J; bases not matched to a gene: 11. The CDR3 length is 15 residues. Germline V CDR1 and CDR2: MDHEN, SYDVKM. CDR3 nucleotides: TGTGCCAGCAGAACCCCCGACAGGGAAGGCAATGAGCAGTTCTTC. Its translation: CASRTPDREGNEQFF.

The J gene is TRBJ1-2, the V gene TRBV29-1, with 9 positions matching TRBD1. The V and J ends lost 6 bases and 7 bases, in that order; junction bases with no gene match: 12. This CDR3 comprises 14 residues. Germline assignment: CDR1 SQVTM and CDR2 ANQGSEA. In DNA, the CDR3 is TGCAGCGTGTCCATCCCCGGGACAGGGACTGGCTACACCTTC. This encodes CSVSIPGTGTGYTF.

This clonotype came up many times. V gene TRBV15 combines with J gene TRBJ2-1; 8 bases are shared with TRBD1. V lost 5 bases to trimming and J lost 6 bases; unmatched junction nucleotides: 9. Looked up from germline, CDR1 is LNHNV and CDR2 is YYDKDF (reference sequence). CDR3 length equals 15 residues. The CDR3 here is CATSSRDRLINEQFF. The CDR3 region has the DNA TGTGCCACCAGCTCCCGGGACAGGCTAATCAATGAGCAGTTCTTC.

The sample holds a few counts of this clonotype. The chain is built from TRBV11-2 and TRBJ1-1, with D perhaps TRBD1 (6 bases). Germline lookup yields CDR1 SGHAT and CDR2 FQNNGV. The V and J ends lost 2 bases and 10 bases respectively, with 14 bases between them. CDR3 length: 13 amino acids. The CDR3 region is CASSLKRGNGAFF. CDR3 DNA sequence: TGTGCCAGCAGCTTAAAAAGGGGGAATGGAGCTTTCTTT.

This clonotype was observed many times. The J gene is TRBJ1-2, the V gene TRBV16; TRBD1 might be the D (5 bases). CDR1 is KGHSY and CDR2 is FQNENV in the germline V gene. Trimming shortened V by 2 bases and J by 4 bases, and 11 bases separated the two germline ends. This CDR3 has 14 residues. The CDR3 sequence is CASSQGDSLYGYTF. Here the CDR3 DNA reads TGTGCCAGCAGCCAAGGCGACAGTCTCTATGGCTACACCTTC.